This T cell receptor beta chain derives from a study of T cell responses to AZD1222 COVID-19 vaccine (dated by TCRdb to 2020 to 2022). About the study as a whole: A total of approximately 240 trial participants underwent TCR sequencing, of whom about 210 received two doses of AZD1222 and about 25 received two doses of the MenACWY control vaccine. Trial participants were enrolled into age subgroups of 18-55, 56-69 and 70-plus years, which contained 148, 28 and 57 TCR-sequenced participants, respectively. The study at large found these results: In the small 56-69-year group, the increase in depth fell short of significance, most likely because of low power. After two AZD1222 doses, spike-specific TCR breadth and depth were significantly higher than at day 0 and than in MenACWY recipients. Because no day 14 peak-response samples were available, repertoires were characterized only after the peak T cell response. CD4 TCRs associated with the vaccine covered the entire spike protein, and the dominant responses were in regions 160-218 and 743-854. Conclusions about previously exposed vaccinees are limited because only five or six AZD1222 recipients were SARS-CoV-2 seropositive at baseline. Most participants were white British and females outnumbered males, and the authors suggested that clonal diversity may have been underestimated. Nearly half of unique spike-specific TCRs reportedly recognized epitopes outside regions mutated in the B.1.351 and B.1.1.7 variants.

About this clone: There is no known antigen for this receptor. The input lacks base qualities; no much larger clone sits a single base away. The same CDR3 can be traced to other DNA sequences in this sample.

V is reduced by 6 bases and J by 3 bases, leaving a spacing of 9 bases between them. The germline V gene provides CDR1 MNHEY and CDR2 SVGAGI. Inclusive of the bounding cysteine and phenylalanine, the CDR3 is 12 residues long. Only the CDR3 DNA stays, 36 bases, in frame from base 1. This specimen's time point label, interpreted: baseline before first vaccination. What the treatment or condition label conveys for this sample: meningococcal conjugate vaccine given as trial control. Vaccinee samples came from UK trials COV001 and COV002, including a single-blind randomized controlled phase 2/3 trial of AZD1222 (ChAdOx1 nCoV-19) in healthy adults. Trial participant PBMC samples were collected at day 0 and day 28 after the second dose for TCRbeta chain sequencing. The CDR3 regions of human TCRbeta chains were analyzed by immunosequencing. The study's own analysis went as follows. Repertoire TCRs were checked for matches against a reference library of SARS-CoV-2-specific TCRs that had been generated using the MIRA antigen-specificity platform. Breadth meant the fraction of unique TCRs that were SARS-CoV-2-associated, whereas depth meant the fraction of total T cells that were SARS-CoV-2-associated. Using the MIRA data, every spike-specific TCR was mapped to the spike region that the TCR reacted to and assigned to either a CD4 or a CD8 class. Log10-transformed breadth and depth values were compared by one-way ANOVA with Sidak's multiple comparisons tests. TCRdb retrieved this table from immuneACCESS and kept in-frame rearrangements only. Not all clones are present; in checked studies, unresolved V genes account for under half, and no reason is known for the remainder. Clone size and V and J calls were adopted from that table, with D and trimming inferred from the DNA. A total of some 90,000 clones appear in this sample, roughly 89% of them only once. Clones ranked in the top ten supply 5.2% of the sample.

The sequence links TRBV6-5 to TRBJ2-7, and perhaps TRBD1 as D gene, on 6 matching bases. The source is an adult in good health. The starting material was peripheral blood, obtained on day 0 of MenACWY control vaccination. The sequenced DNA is TGTGCCAGCAGCCAGGGGAGCTACGAGCAGTACTTC. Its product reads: CASSQGSYEQYF.